The clone carrying this T cell receptor (beta chain) was counted many times. Germline values: CDR1 DFQATT, CDR2 SNEGSKA (reference sequence). The length of the CDR3 is 15 residues. V gave up 0 bases and J gave up 1 base, with 12 bases separating them. Among the patients, aged 18 to 65, hyperthyroidism was newly diagnosed and had lasted under 2 months. Diagnosis relied on clinical symptoms, serum thyroxine and TRAb, thyroid ultrasound and orbital computed tomography. The data originate from a study of T cells in Graves' hyperthyroidism and ophthalmopathy. Amplification of TCR beta CDR3 regions used RNA as the template. HTBI primers were the set used in a first-round RT-PCR of the TCR CDR3. MiXCR was run by TCRdb on the multiplex PCR reads, yielding one entry per CDR3 protein. The table lists a few hundred thousand distinct CDR3 sequences, approximately 13% of them singletons.

Sequencing was done on a sample of blood. The source of this sequence is a man younger than 45 with Graves' hyperthyroidism that later progressed to Graves' ophthalmopathy. This chain connects TRBV20-1 to TRBJ1-1; D not resolved. In nucleotides, the CDR3 is TGCAGTGCTAGAGATCGGGGTCAGGCGAACACTGAAGCTTTCTTT. Translation gives CSARDRGQANTEAFF.